These 30 T cell receptor beta chains were sequenced from one sample in a study of T cells in localized non-small cell lung cancer (dated by TCRdb to about 2020). Libraries were prepared through the immunoSEQ multiplex PCR assay. TCRdb limited this immuneACCESS table to in-frame rearrangements with V and J called. A share of clones is missing; checked studies link under half to unresolved V genes, and the rest is unexplained. The sample records approximately 60,000 clones, roughly 88% of which are singletons. The ten largest clones capture approximately 2% of the sample. Sequenced here: peripheral blood, sampled before any cancer treatment. The receptors derive from a woman aged 40-69 years with stage I lung adenocarcinoma.

The chain is built from TRBV28 and TRBJ1-2; no clear D gene. The CDR3 runs 16 residues. Trimming left V 3 bases short and J 8 bases short, with 22 bases between. CDR1 and CDR2 from the germline V gene are MDHEN and SYDVKM. CDR3 in amino acids: CASSLNKNSKGAGYTF. The CDR3 region has the DNA TGTGCCAGCAGTTTGAATAAAAACAGTAAGGGAGCAGGCTACACCTTC.

The J gene is TRBJ1-1, the V gene TRBV19; D is perhaps TRBD1 (5 bases). The V end lost 3 bases, the J end lost 6 bases, and 20 bases lay between the germline ends. Germline loops: CDR1 LNHDA, CDR2 SQIVND (reference sequence). There are 16 residues in the CDR3. The CDR3 protein is CASSINGRGVIPEAFF. The CDR3 DNA reads as TGTGCCAGTAGTATCAATGGACGGGGGGTAATCCCTGAAGCTTTCTTT.

The rearrangement links TRBV5-6 to TRBJ2-1; 10 nucleotides line up with TRBD1. Germline V gene sequence: CDR1 SGHDT, CDR2 YYEEEE. The CDR3 is 16 amino acids. J gave up 4 bases and V 0 bases, and 4 bases lay outside the gene matches. CDR3 sequence reads: CASSLVGQGVYNEQFF. CDR3 nucleotides: TGTGCCAGCAGCTTGGTCGGACAGGGGGTTTACAATGAGCAGTTCTTC.

This chain joins TRBV27 and TRBJ2-1; 9 nucleotides align to TRBD1. Germline-derived CDR1 and CDR2 are MNHEY and SMNVEV (reference sequence). Unmatched junction bases numbered 6, after V lost 2 bases and J lost 7 bases. The CDR3 covers 15 residues. The CDR3 protein is CASSLLPGQGNEQFF. The CDR3 DNA reads TGTGCCAGCAGTTTACTCCCGGGACAGGGAAATGAGCAGTTCTTC.

The chain has TRBV5-4 and TRBJ2-3, with 11 bases aligning to TRBD2. The V gene end was trimmed by 5 bases and the J gene end by 7 bases; junction bases not matched to a gene: 12. Germline CDR1 reads SGHNT; CDR2 reads YYREEE (reference sequence). This CDR3 contains 16 residues. CDR3 protein: CASRPTSGGGENTQYF. CDR3 bases: TGTGCCAGCAGGCCAACTAGCGGGGGAGGGGAAAATACGCAGTATTTT.

The gene calls are TRBV6-1 and TRBJ1-2; D is unclear. V was pared by 4 bases and J by 4 bases, with 10 bases between. Germline V CDR1 and CDR2: MNHNS, SASEGT. CDR3 length equals 13 residues. The CDR3 DNA is TGTGCCAGCAGTGTCGCAGAGCTCTATGGCTACACCTTC. Encoded protein: CASSVAELYGYTF.

This clone has only a few counts. This CDR3 reads CASSGGTGGFTEAFF. The CDR3 DNA follows: TGTGCCAGCAGCGGAGGGACAGGGGGTTTTACTGAAGCTTTCTTT. The chain uses TRBV9 and TRBJ1-1, with 11 bases lining up with TRBD1. CDR1 and CDR2 (germline): SGDLS, YYNGEE. The CDR3 is made up of 15 amino acids. V was clipped by 3 bases and J by 5 bases; unmatched bases: 6.

The chain is built from TRBV7-9 and TRBJ1-5; 8 nucleotides align to TRBD1. J lost 4 bases, V lost 4 bases, and 6 bases had no gene match. The CDR3 loop spans 15 amino acids. Looked up from germline, CDR1 is SEHNR and CDR2 is FQNEAQ (reference sequence). The CDR3 loop reads CASSYGQGWNQPQHF. CDR3 DNA: TGTGCCAGCAGCTATGGACAGGGATGGAATCAGCCCCAGCATTTT.

The chain links TRBV6-5 to TRBJ1-1, with D possibly being TRBD1 (6 bases). The germline V gene encodes CDR1 MNHEY and CDR2 SVGAGI. V was cut by 2 bases and J by 1 base, with 14 bases left in between. The CDR3 length is 16 residues. In DNA, the CDR3 is TGTGCCAGCAGTTACGCCACAGGGCCTGGGAACACTGAAGCTTTCTTT. Protein sequence: CASSYATGPGNTEAFF.

The J gene is TRBJ1-2, the V gene TRBV2; D remains ambiguous. Deletions cut 0 bases from V and 4 bases from J, with 3 bases between. This CDR3 has 12 amino acids. Germline assignment: CDR1 SNHLY and CDR2 FYNNEI. This CDR3 is CASSEASYGYTF. CDR3 bases: TGTGCCAGCAGTGAAGCCAGCTATGGCTACACCTTC. Complete variable domain (other parts from reference TRBV2 and TRBJ1-2): EPEVTQTPSHQVTQMGQEVILRCVPISNHLYFYWYRQILGQKVEFLVSFYNNEISEKSEIFDDQFSVERPDGSNFTLKIRSTKLEDSAMYFCASSEASYGYTFGSGTRLTVV.

This clone was seen just once. The rearrangement links TRBV15 to TRBJ1-4; 7 bases align to TRBD1. Germline values: CDR1 LNHNV, CDR2 YYDKDF (reference sequence). The CDR3 covers 15 residues. Losses at the gene ends were 3 bases for V and 1 base for J; bases not matched to a gene: 2. CDR3: CATSRGTVTNEKLFF. CDR3 nucleotides: TGTGCCACCAGCAGGGGGACAGTAACTAATGAAAAACTGTTTTTT.

The sample holds a few counts of this clone. The CDR3 coding sequence is TGTGCCAGCAGCTTAAAGTTCCCCCAGAACACTGAAGCTTTCTTT. Its protein product is CASSLKFPQNTEAFF. The genes are TRBV13 and TRBJ1-1; D ambiguous. V shed 2 bases and J shed 1 base, with 11 bases lying between them. The V gene's germline CDR1 is PRHDT and CDR2 FYEKMQ (reference sequence). The CDR3 consists of 15 residues.

J is TRBJ1-1 and V is TRBV19; a possible D gene is TRBD1 (5 bases). This CDR3 is built from 15 residues. Trimming shortened V by 5 bases and J by 1 base, and 14 bases separated the two germline ends. Germline V gene sequence: CDR1 LNHDA, CDR2 SQIVND (reference sequence). The CDR3 sequence: CASSSSTEENTEAFF. The CDR3 coding sequence is TGTGCCAGTAGTTCGTCGACAGAAGAGAACACTGAAGCTTTCTTT.

The V gene is TRBV6-1, the J gene TRBJ2-3; 9 nucleotides line up with TRBD2. The CDR3 has 14 residues. CDR1 and CDR2 from the germline V gene are MNHNS and SASEGT. Unmatched junction bases numbered 3, after V lost 4 bases and J lost 4 bases. CDR3 coding DNA: TGTGCCAGCAGTGCGGCGGGGGGGCCAGATACGCAGTATTTT. Protein: CASSAAGGPDTQYF.

The CDR3 is CASSSRGGSPPYEQFF. DNA for the CDR3: TGTGCCAGCAGCTCTAGAGGCGGGAGCCCCCCGTATGAGCAGTTCTTC. The chain links TRBV7-2 to TRBJ2-1; 7 bases fit TRBD2. Germline assignment: CDR1 SGHTA and CDR2 FQGNSA. The CDR3 runs to 16 residues. V was clipped by 4 bases and J by 8 bases; unmatched bases: 14.

This chain uses TRBV18 with TRBJ2-3; TRBD1 matches at 7 bases. This CDR3 has 17 amino acids. CDR1 is KGHSH and CDR2 is LQKENI in the germline V gene. V lost 6 bases and J lost 4; bases outside the gene matches: 16. Here the CDR3 DNA reads TGTGCCAGCTCCTCACTACCCATGACAGGGTTGCCAGATACGCAGTATTTT. It is translated as CASSSLPMTGLPDTQYF.

The chain combines TRBV7-8 with TRBJ1-4, with D maybe TRBD1 (5 bases). Germline CDR1 reads SGHVS; CDR2 reads FQNEAQ. This CDR3 contains 16 residues. Trimming removed 5 bases at V and 3 bases at J, with 16 bases between. CDR3 protein: CASSPRRGSSNEKLFF. The CDR3 DNA sequence: TGTGCCAGCAGCCCTAGGCGGGGGTCCTCTAATGAAAAACTGTTTTTT. Full variable domain (remainder filled in from reference TRBV7-8 and TRBJ1-4): GAGVSQSPRYKVAKRGQDVALRCDPISGHVSLFWYQQALGQGPEFLTYFQNEAQLDKSGLPSDRFFAERPEGSVSTLKIQRTQQEDSAVYLCASSPRRGSSNEKLFFGSGTQLSVL.

This clone was counted a few times. This sequence joins TRBV6-5 and TRBJ1-5; D is perhaps TRBD1 (6 bases). There are 14 residues in the CDR3. V was shortened by 4 bases and J by 3 bases, with 10 bases between the two germline ends. The germline V gene has CDR1 MNHEY and CDR2 SVGAGI. CDR3 sequence (DNA): TGTGCCAGCAGTTCCACAGGGAACAATCAGCCCCAGCATTTT. Protein sequence: CASSSTGNNQPQHF.

The CDR3 loop is CASKEQGQRPSAQHF. In DNA, the CDR3 is TGTGCCAGTAAGGAACAGGGACAGCGGCCGAGCGCCCAGCATTTT. V is TRBV19 and J is TRBJ1-5; 7 nucleotides match TRBD1. This CDR3 spans 15 amino acids. The germline V gene encodes CDR1 LNHDA and CDR2 SQIVND (reference sequence). V lost 7 bases to trimming and J lost 11 bases; unmatched junction nucleotides: 17.

The chain combines TRBV5-5 with TRBJ2-1; no clear D gene. CDR3 length: 14 residues. Germline V gives CDR1 SGHKS, CDR2 YYEKEE (reference sequence). V lost 4 bases and J lost 6, with 14 bases in between. CDR3 protein: CASSITFGVNEQFF. In DNA, the CDR3 is TGTGCCAGCAGCATAACCTTTGGAGTCAATGAGCAGTTCTTC.

This rearrangement joins TRBV7-9 to TRBJ2-7, with D hard to call. The V and J ends lost 1 base and 1 base respectively, with 8 bases between them. This CDR3 has 14 residues. Germline V gene data show CDR1 as SEHNR and CDR2 as FQNEAQ (reference sequence). This chain's CDR3 is CASSLGEGSYEQYF. Here the CDR3 DNA reads TGTGCCAGCAGCTTAGGTGAAGGGTCCTACGAGCAGTACTTC.

The chain combines TRBV2 with TRBJ1-1, with a weak D call TRBD1 (6 bases). The CDR3 is 10 residues long. CDR1 is SNHLY, CDR2 FYNNEI, per germline. Between the trimmed V and J ends, which lost 9 bases and 6 bases, there was a span of 8 bases. The CDR3 DNA is TGTGCCAGTCGGACAGCTGAAGCTTTCTTT. Its translation is CASRTAEAFF.

This chain's CDR3 is CASSQIPAYGYTF. The CDR3 nucleotides are TGTGCCAGCAGCCAAATCCCGGCGTATGGCTACACCTTC. The gene calls are TRBV4-2 and TRBJ1-2; D not certain. Germline CDR1 reads LGHNA; CDR2 reads YNFKEQ. V was clipped by 2 bases and J by 5 bases, with 9 bases between them. The CDR3 covers 13 residues.

V is TRBV19 and J is TRBJ2-1; weak D call: TRBD1 (5 bases). The CDR3 loop spans 15 amino acids. Germline values: CDR1 LNHDA, CDR2 SQIVND (reference sequence). V was shortened by 3 bases and J by 4 bases, with 13 bases between the two germline ends. CDR3 DNA: TGTGCCAGTAGTATCTCATGGAACAGGTACAATGAGCAGTTCTTC. Translating it yields CASSISWNRYNEQFF.

The chain links TRBV7-2 to TRBJ1-2; D is perhaps TRBD1 (5 bases). The germline gives CDR1 SGHTA, CDR2 FQGNSA. The CDR3 contains 15 residues. The V gene lost 3 bases and the J gene lost 6 bases, with 17 bases spanning the gap. The CDR3 protein is CASSLVGGGANGYTF. The CDR3 nucleotides are TGTGCCAGCAGCTTGGTAGGCGGAGGGGCAAATGGCTACACCTTC. The whole variable domain, filled in from reference TRBV7-2 and TRBJ1-2, reads GAGVSQSPSNKVTEKGKDVELRCDPISGHTALYWYRQSLGQGLEFLIYFQGNSAPDKSGLPSDRFSAERTGGSVSTLTIQRTQQEDSAVYLCASSLVGGGANGYTFGSGTRLTVV.

This clone appeared a few times. The chain combines TRBV7-2 with TRBJ2-7; TRBD2 agrees at 9 bases. The germline CDR1 and CDR2 sequences are SGHTA and FQGNSA. Trimming took 1 base from V and 6 from J; bases not matched to a gene: 10. The CDR3 contains 16 residues. DNA for the CDR3: TGTGCCAGCAGCTTAGGGGCCTGGGGACTAGCAAGCGAGCAGTACTTC. Encoded protein: CASSLGAWGLASEQYF.

This chain connects TRBV29-1 to TRBJ2-3; TRBD1 matches 9 bases. The trim removed 7 bases at V and 3 bases at J, leaving 5 bases unmatched. CDR1 is SQVTM, CDR2 ANQGSEA, per germline. There are 13 residues in the CDR3. CDR3 bases: TGCAGCGCGGAGACAGGGGGGACAGATACGCAGTATTTT. It specifies CSAETGGTDTQYF.

The chain joins TRBV7-2 to TRBJ2-7; 9 bases fit TRBD1. The ends lost 5 bases at V and 1 base at J; junction bases unmatched: 9. Germline V gene sequence: CDR1 SGHTA, CDR2 FQGNSA. The CDR3 has 16 residues. The CDR3 coding sequence is TGTGCCAGCAGCATATTTTTCGGGACAGGGTCCTACGAGCAGTACTTC. It encodes CASSIFFGTGSYEQYF.

The rearrangement links TRBV11-2 to TRBJ2-2; 8 nucleotides line up with TRBD1. J was trimmed by 5 bases and V by 2 bases; bases with no gene match: 4. Germline lookup yields CDR1 SGHAT and CDR2 FQNNGV. The CDR3 has 15 amino acids. The CDR3 region has the DNA TGTGCCAGCAGCTTAACAGGGGGGAGGACCGGGGAGCTGTTTTTT. It translates to CASSLTGGRTGELFF.

V is TRBV7-2 and J is TRBJ1-1; 7 nucleotides line up with TRBD1. From germline, CDR1 is SGHTA and CDR2 FQGNSA. This CDR3 spans 13 amino acids. The trim removed 2 bases at V and 4 bases at J, leaving 1 base unmatched. This CDR3 reads CASSLYRGTEAFF. The CDR3 nucleotides read TGTGCCAGCAGCTTATACAGGGGCACTGAAGCTTTCTTT.